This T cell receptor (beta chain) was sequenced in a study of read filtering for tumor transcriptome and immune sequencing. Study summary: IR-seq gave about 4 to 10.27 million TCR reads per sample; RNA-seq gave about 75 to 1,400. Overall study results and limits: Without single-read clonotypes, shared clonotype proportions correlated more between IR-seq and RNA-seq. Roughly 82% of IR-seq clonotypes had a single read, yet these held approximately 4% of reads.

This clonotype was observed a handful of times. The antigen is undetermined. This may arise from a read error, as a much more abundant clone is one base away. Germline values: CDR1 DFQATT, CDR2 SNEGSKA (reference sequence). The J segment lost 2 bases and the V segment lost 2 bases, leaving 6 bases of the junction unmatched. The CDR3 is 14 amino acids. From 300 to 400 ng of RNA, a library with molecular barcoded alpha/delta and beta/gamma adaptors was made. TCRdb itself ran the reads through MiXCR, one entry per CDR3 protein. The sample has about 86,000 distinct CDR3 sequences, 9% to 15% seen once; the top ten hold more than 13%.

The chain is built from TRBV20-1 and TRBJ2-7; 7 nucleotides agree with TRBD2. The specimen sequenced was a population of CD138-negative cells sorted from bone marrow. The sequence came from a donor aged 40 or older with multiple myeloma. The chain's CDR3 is CSARFGTTPYEQYF. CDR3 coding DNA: TGCAGTGCTAGATTCGGGACTACCCCCTACGAGCAGTACTTC.